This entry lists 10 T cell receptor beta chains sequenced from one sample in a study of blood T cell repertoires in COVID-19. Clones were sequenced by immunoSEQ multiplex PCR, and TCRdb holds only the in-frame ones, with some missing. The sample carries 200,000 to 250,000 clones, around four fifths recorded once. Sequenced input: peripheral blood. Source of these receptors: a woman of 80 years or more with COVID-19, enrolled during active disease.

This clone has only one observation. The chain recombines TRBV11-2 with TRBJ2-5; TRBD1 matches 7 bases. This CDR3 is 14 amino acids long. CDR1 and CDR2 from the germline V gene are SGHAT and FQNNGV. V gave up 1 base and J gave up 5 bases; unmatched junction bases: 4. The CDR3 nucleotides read TGTGCCAGCAGCTTAGCGGGACAGAGCGAGACCCAGTACTTC. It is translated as CASSLAGQSETQYF.

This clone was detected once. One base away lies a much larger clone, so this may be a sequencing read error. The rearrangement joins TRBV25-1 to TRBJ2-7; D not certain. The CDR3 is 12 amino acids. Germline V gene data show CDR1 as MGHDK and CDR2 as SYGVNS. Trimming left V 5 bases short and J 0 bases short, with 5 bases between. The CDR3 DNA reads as TGTGCCAGCAGTCGGAGCTCCTACGAGCAGTACTTC. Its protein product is CASSRSSYEQYF.

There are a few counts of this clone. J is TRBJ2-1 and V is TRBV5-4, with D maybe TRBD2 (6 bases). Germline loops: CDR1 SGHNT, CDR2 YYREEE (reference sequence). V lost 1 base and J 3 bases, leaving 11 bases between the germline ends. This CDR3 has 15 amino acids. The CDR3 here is CASSLLSGDYNEQFF. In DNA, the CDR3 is TGTGCCAGCAGCTTGCTTAGCGGCGACTACAATGAGCAGTTCTTC.

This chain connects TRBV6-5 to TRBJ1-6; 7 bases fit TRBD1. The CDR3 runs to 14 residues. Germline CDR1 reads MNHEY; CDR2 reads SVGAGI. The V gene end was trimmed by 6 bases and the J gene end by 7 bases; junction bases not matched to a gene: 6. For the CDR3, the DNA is TGTGCCAGCAGACCCCCGGGACAGAATTCACCCCTCCACTTT. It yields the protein CASRPPGQNSPLHF.

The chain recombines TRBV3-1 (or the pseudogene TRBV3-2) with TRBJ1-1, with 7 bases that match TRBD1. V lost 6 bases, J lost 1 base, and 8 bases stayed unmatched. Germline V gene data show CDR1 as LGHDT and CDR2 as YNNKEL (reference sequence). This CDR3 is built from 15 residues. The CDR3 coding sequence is TGTGCCAGCAGGACAGGGACCGTATCGAACACTGAAGCTTTCTTT. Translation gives CASRTGTVSNTEAFF.

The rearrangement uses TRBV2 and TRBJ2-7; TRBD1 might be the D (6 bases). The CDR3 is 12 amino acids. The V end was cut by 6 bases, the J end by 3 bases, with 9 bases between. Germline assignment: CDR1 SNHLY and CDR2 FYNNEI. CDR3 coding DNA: TGTGCCAGCAGGGTGACAGGCTACGAGCAGTACTTC. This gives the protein CASRVTGYEQYF. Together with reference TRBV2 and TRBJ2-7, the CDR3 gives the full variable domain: EPEVTQTPSHQVTQMGQEVILRCVPISNHLYFYWYRQILGQKVEFLVSFYNNEISEKSEIFDDQFSVERPDGSNFTLKIRSTKLEDSAMYFCASRVTGYEQYFGPGTRLTVT.

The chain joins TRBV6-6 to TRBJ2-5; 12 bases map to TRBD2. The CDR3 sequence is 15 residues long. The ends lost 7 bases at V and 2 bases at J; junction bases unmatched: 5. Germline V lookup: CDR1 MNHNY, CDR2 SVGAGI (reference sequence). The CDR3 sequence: CASNLLAGGQETQYF. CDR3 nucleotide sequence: TGTGCCAGCAACCTACTAGCGGGGGGACAAGAGACCCAGTACTTC.

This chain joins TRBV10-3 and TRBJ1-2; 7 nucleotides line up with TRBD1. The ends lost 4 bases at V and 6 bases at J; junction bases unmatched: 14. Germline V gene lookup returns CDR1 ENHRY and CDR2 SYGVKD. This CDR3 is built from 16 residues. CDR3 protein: CAISGWEQGRLHGYTF. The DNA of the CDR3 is TGTGCCATCAGTGGTTGGGAACAGGGGCGTCTCCATGGCTACACCTTC.

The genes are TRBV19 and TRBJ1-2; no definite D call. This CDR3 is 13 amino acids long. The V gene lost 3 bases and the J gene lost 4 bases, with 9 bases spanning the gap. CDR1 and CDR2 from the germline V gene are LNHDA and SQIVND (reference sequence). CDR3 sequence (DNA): TGTGCCAGTAGTATCCAGGTGGGCTATGGCTACACCTTC. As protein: CASSIQVGYGYTF.

The CDR3 loop reads CASSLQGLMNTEAFF. DNA of the CDR3: TGTGCCAGCAGCCTACAGGGCCTAATGAACACTGAAGCTTTCTTT. The chain is built from TRBV3-1 (or the pseudogene TRBV3-2) and TRBJ1-1; possibly TRBD1 for D (6 bases). Germline CDR1 LGHDT, CDR2 YNNKEL (reference sequence). CDR3 length equals 15 residues. V shed 4 bases and J shed 0 bases, with 12 bases lying between them.